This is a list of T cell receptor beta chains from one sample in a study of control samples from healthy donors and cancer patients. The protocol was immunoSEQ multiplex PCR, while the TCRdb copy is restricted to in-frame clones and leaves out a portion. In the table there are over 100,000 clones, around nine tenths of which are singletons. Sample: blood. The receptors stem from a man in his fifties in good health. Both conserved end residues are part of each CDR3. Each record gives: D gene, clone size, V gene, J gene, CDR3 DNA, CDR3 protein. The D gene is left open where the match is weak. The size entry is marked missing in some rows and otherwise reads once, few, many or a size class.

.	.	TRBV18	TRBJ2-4	TGTGCCAGCTCACCACCAAACGTGGGCAAAAACATTCAGTACTTC	CASSPPNVGKNIQYF
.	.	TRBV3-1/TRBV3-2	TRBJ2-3	TGTGCCAGCAGCAGGACAGTCCAACTATACACAGATACGCAGTATTTT	CASSRTVQLYTDTQYF
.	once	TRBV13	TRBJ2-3	TGTGCCAGCAGCTTACGTTTAGAGAGGGGAACCACAGATACGCAGTATTTT	CASSLRLERGTTDTQYF
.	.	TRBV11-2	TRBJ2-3	TGTGCCAGCAGCTTAGCCGGCCGGAACCCGACAGATACGCAGTATTTT	CASSLAGRNPTDTQYF
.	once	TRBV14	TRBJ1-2	TGTGCCAGCAGCCAAGGGGTCAGGGTGGCTGGCTACACCTTC	CASSQGVRVAGYTF
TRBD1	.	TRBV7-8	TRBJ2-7	TGTGCCAGCAGCTTAACAATCACAGGGGGCAGGGCCTACGAGCAGTACTTC	CASSLTITGGRAYEQYF
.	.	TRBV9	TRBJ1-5	TGTGCCAGCAGTCGGACCGATGATAGCAATCAGCCCCAGCATTTT	CASSRTDDSNQPQHF
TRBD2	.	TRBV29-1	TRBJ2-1	TGCAGCGCCCGGGGACTAGCGGCGCTAAACGTTGAGGGCGCTAGCGGGGGGAATGAGCAGTTCTTC	CSARGLAALNVEGASGGNEQFF
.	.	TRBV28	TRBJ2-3	TGTGCCACCACCAGCACAGATACGCAGTATTTT	CATTSTDTQYF
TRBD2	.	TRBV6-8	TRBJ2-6	TGTGCCAGCAGTTACTCTTTAGCGGGGAATAGCTCTGGGGCCAACGTCCTGACTTTC	CASSYSLAGNSSGANVLTF
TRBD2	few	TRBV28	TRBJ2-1	TGTGCCAGCAGTTCCCCGACTAGCGGGGGGGCTTACAATGAGCAGTTCTTC	CASSSPTSGGAYNEQFF
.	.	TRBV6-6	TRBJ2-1	TGTGCCAGCAGTCCGACGCCCAGGGGGGGTACCTACAATGAGCAGTTCTTC	CASSPTPRGGTYNEQFF
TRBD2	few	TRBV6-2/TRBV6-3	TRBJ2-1	TGTGCCAGCAGTCGGGCGGGGGGCGGTTATGAGCAGTTCTTC	CASSRAGGGYEQFF
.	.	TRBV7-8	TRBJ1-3	TGTGCCGCCTCCTTGGGCACTGGAGGAAACACCATATATTTT	CAASLGTGGNTIYF
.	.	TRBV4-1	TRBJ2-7	TGCGCCAGCAGCCAGGACTATGGAGGACTGGACGAGCAGTACTTC	CASSQDYGGLDEQYF